This T cell receptor (beta chain) was recorded in a study of blood T cell dynamics during melanoma immunotherapy. Study-wide background: Metastatic melanoma patients received first-line pembrolizumab or nivolumab plus ipilimumab. Whole-study results and caveats: It remained unknown if the driving T cell clones were melanoma-specific.

CDR1 SGHRS and CDR2 YFSETQ come from the germline V gene. The CDR3 is made up of 15 amino acids. Trimming pared 4 bases from V and 0 bases from J, leaving 11 bases between. Here immunoSEQ multiplex PCR was the method, and the copy in TCRdb shows in-frame clones only, minus some. This sample has 9,900 or so clones, with about nine tenths found just once. This clone occurred a few times. Its antigen is not known. The time point here: pre-treatment baseline. No patient had earlier systemic cancer treatment, concurrent immunosuppressants, or another active cancer. The sequencing used blood, collected from a patient treated with checkpoint blockade. The gene calls are TRBV5-1 and TRBJ2-1; D is perhaps TRBD2 (6 bases). This clonotype originated in a human donor with melanoma. CDR3 amino acids: CASSAGTFSYNEQFF. In DNA form, the CDR3 reads TGCGCCAGCAGCGCGGGGACTTTCTCCTACAATGAGCAGTTCTTC.